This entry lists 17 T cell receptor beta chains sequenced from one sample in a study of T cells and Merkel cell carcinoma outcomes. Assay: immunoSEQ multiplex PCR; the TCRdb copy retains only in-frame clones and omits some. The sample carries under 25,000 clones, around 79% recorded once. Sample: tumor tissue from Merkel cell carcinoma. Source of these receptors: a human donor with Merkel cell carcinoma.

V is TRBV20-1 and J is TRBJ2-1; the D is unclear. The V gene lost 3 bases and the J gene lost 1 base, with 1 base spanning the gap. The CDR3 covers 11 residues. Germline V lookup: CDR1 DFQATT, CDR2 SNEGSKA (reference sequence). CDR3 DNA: TGCAGTGCTAGTTCCTACAATGAGCAGTTCTTC. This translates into CSASSYNEQFF.

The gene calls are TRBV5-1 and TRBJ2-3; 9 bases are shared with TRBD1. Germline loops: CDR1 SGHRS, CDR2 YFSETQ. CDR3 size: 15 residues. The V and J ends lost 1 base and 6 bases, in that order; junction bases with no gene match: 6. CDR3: CASSLYRGPGDTQYF. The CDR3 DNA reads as TGCGCCAGCAGCTTGTACAGGGGGCCGGGCGATACGCAGTATTTT. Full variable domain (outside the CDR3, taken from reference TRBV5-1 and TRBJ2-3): KAGVTQTPRYLIKTRGQQVTLSCSPISGHRSVSWYQQTPGQGLQFLFEYFSETQRNKGNFPGRFSGRQFSNSRSEMNVSTLELGDSALYLCASSLYRGPGDTQYFGPGTRLTVL.

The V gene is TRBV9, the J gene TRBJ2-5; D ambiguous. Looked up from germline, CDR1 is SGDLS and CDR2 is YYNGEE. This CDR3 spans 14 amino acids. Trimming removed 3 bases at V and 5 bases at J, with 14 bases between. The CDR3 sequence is CASSAGDSTETQYF. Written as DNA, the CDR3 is TGTGCCAGCAGCGCTGGGGATAGTACCGAGACCCAGTACTTC. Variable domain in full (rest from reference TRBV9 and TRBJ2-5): DSGVTQTPKHLITATGQRVTLRCSPRSGDLSVYWYQQSLDQGLQFLIQYYNGEERAKGNILERFSAQQFPDLHSELNLSSLELGDSALYFCASSAGDSTETQYFGPGTRLLVL.

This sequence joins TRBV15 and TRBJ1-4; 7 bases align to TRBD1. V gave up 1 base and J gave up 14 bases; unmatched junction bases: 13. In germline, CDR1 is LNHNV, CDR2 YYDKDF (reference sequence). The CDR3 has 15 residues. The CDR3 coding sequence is TGTGCCACCAGCAGAGGAGGGGGCGAGGGTTTAGGGCTGTTTTTT. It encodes CATSRGGGEGLGLFF.

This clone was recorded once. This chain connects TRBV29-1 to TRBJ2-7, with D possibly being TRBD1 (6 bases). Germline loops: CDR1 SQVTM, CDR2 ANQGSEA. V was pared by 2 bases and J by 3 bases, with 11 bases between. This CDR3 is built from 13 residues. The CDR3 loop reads CSVELQGSYEQYF. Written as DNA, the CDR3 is TGCAGCGTTGAACTACAGGGAAGCTACGAGCAGTACTTC.

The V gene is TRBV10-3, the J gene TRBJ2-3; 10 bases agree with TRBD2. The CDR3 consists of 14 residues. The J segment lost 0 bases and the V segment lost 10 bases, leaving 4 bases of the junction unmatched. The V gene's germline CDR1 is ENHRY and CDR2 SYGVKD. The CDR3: CATMTSGSTDTQYF. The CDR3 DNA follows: TGTGCCACGATGACTAGCGGGAGCACAGATACGCAGTATTTT.

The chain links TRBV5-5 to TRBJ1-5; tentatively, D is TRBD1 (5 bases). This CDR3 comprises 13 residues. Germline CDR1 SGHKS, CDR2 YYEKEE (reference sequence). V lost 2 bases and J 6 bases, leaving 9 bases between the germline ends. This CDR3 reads CASSFRGGQPQHF. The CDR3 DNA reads TGTGCCAGCAGCTTTAGGGGCGGTCAGCCCCAGCATTTT.

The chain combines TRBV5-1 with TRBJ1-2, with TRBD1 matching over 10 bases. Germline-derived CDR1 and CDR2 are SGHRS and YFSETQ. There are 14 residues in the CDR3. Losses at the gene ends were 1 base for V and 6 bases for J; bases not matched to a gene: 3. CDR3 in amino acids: CASSLPGQGNGYTF. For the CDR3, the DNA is TGCGCCAGCAGCTTGCCGGGACAGGGGAATGGCTACACCTTC. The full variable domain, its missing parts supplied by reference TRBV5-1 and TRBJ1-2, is KAGVTQTPRYLIKTRGQQVTLSCSPISGHRSVSWYQQTPGQGLQFLFEYFSETQRNKGNFPGRFSGRQFSNSRSEMNVSTLELGDSALYLCASSLPGQGNGYTFGSGTRLTVV.

The CDR3: CASRRDRGREKLFF. The DNA of the CDR3 is TGTGCCAGCCGTCGGGACAGGGGGCGTGAAAAACTGTTTTTT. The rearrangement joins TRBV6-1 to TRBJ1-4, with TRBD1 identical over 12 bases. CDR3 length equals 14 residues. The germline gives CDR1 MNHNS, CDR2 SASEGT. Unmatched junction bases numbered 5, after V lost 8 bases and J lost 7 bases.

The CDR3 sequence: CASSMRTGTGDQPQHF. The CDR3 nucleotides are TGTGCCAGTAGTATGAGGACAGGGACAGGGGATCAGCCCCAGCATTTT. The J gene is TRBJ1-5, the V gene TRBV19; 10 bases map to TRBD1. Germline V gene data show CDR1 as LNHDA and CDR2 as SQIVND (reference sequence). There are 16 residues in the CDR3. Unmatched junction bases numbered 7, after V lost 3 bases and J lost 5 bases. Full variable domain (outside the CDR3, taken from reference TRBV19 and TRBJ1-5): DGGITQSPKYLFRKEGQNVTLSCEQNLNHDAMYWYRQDPGQGLRLIYYSQIVNDFQKGDIAEGYSVSREKKESFPLTVTSAQKNPTAFYLCASSMRTGTGDQPQHFGDGTRLSIL.

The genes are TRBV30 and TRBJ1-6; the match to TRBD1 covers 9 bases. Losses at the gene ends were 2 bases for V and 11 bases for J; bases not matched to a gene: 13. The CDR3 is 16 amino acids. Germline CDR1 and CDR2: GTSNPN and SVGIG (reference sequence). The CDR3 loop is CAWSLLDPGQGTPLHF. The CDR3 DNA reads TGTGCCTGGAGTCTCCTCGACCCGGGACAGGGAACACCCCTCCACTTT.

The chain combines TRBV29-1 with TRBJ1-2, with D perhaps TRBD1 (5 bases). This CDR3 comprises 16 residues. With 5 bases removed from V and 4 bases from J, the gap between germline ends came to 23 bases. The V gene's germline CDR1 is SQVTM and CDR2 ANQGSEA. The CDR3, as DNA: TGCAGCGTTTATTCCCAGCGACGGGGCTCTCTCTATGGCTACACCTTC. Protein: CSVYSQRRGSLYGYTF.

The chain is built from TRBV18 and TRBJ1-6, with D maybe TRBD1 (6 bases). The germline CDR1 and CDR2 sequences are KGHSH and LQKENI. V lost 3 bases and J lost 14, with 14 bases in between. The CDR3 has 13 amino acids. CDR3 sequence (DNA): TGTGCCAGCTCACCGGTGGGGGCGAGGGCCCTCCACTTT. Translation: CASSPVGARALHF.

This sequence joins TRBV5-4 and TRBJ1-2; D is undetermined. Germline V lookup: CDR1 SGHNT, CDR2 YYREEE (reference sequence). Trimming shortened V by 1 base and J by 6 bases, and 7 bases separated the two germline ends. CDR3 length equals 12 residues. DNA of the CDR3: TGTGCCAGCAGCTTGCGCGGGGATGGCTACACCTTC. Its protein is CASSLRGDGYTF.

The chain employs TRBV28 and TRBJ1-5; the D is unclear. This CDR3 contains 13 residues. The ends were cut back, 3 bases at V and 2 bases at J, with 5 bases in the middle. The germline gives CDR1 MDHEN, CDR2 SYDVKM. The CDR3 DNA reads TGTGCCAGCAGTTTGTTAGGCAATCAGCCCCAGCATTTT. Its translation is CASSLLGNQPQHF.

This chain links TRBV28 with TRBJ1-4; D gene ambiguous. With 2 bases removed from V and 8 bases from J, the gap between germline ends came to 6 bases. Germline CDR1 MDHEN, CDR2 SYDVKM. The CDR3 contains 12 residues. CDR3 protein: CASSLQVEKLFF. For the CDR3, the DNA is TGTGCCAGCAGTTTACAGGTAGAAAAACTGTTTTTT.

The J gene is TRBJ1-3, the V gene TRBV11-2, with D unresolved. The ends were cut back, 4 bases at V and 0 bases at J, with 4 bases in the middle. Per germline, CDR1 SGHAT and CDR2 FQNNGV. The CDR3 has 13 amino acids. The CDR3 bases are TGTGCCAGCAGCTCCTCCTCTGGAAACACCATATATTTT. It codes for CASSSSSGNTIYF.